The clone carrying this TCR beta chain was seen only once. The CDR3 sequence is 16 residues long. J lost 0 bases, V lost 4 bases, and 6 bases had no gene match. Germline V gives CDR1 SGHTA, CDR2 FQGNSA. The entry originates in a study of blood T cell repertoires in COVID-19. Study details: Samples representing acute and convalescent COVID-19 were sourced from the United States, Italy and Spain. PBMCs, B-cell-depleted T cells, or T cells provided the cDNA or gDNA that made up the material.

Measured with immunoSEQ multiplex PCR; TCRdb has only the in-frame clones, and not every one. The data show 75,000 to 90,000 clones, roughly 89% seen once. The chain uses TRBV7-2 and TRBJ1-3; TRBD1 aligns across 7 bases. Sequencing was performed on peripheral blood. The sequence was collected from a woman aged 50 to 60 in a cohort sampled during active COVID-19. CDR3 loop: CASSSRQGVSGNTIYF. The CDR3 DNA is TGTGCCAGCAGCTCGCGACAGGGAGTCTCTGGAAACACCATATATTTT. The full variable domain, with the rest looked up from reference TRBV7-2 and TRBJ1-3, is GAGVSQSPSNKVTEKGKDVELRCDPISGHTALYWYRQSLGQGLEFLIYFQGNSAPDKSGLPSDRFSAERTGGSVSTLTIQRTQQEDSAVYLCASSSRQGVSGNTIYFGEGSWLTVV.